The clone carrying this TCR beta chain was observed many times. As yet, its antigen is unknown. Read sequence stops 3 residues before the CDR3 end, and the germline J gene provides the missing end. CVID and control samples used equivalent genomic DNA input. Measured with immunoSEQ multiplex PCR; TCRdb has only the in-frame clones, and not every one. The table lists 39,000 or so clones, with no singletons. The data were obtained in a study of T cell clonality in common variable immunodeficiency. Study-wide results and caveats: Shared TCRbeta clones were fewer between CVID subjects than controls. Common variable immunodeficiency TCR beta sequences reportedly had fewer deletions and N-nucleotide insertions.

The V gene lost 2 bases and the J gene lost 12 bases, with 9 bases spanning the gap. CDR1 SGHRS and CDR2 YFSETQ come from the germline V gene. This CDR3 has 12 amino acids. V gene TRBV5-1 combines with J gene TRBJ2-6, with D possibly TRBD2 on 5 matching bases. The material sequenced was peripheral blood mononuclear cells. This receptor was obtained from a person between 18 and 69 years old in good health. The chain's CDR3 is CASSFTGSVLTF. The CDR3 DNA, read in part, is TGCGCCAGCAGCTTCACGGGGAGCGTC. Looking up the rest from reference TRBV5-1 and TRBJ2-6 gives the full variable domain: KAGVTQTPRYLIKTRGQQVTLSCSPISGHRSVSWYQQTPGQGLQFLFEYFSETQRNKGNFPGRFSGRQFSNSRSEMNVSTLELGDSALYLCASSFTGSVLTFGAGSRLTVL.